This T cell receptor beta chain was obtained from a study of Ad26.COV2.S vaccination and SARS-CoV-2 variants. Study-wide background: Enrolled in COV1001, the donor was in the Ad26.COV2.S trial arm, which received the vaccine. Findings and limits, study-wide: TCR breadth and depth estimates may have understated total T cell responses. People given the vaccine had a wider spike-specific TCR breadth than placebo recipients did.

The CDR3 covers 14 residues. Germline CDR1 reads SGHRS; CDR2 reads YFSETQ. V lost 3 bases to trimming and J lost 3 bases; unmatched junction nucleotides: 2. Described treatment: some 20 received Ad26.COV2.S at low or high dose, single or two shots; several received placebo; per-sample allocation not given. The study sampled participants on day 63 after the first vaccine or placebo injection. Donation came from an adult in Boston who was aged 18-55 years. TCRdb's table, derived via immunoSEQ multiplex PCR, lists solely in-frame clones and lacks some. The sample has about 440,000 clones, around 90% seen once. In this sample, this clone turned up a few times. The antigen is unknown.

V is TRBV5-1 and J is TRBJ2-7; 11 bases are a match to TRBD2. The TCR comes from a person between 18 and 59 years old who received the Ad26.COV2.S COVID-19 vaccine or a placebo. This material consisted of peripheral blood, taken in a trial of Ad26.COV2.S vaccine versus placebo. The chain's CDR3 is CASSSGTSGYEQYF. The CDR3 DNA is TGCGCCAGCAGCTCGGGGACTAGCGGCTACGAGCAGTACTTC.